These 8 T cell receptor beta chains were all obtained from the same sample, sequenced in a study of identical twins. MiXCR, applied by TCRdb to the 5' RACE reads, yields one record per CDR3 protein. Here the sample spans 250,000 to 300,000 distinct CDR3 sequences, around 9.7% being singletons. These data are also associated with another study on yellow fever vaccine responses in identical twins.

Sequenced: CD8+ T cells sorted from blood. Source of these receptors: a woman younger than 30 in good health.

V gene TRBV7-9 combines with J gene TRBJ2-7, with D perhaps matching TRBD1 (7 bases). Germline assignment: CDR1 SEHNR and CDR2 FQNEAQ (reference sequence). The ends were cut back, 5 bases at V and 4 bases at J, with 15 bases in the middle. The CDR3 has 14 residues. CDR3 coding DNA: TGTGCCAGCAGCGGGGGGACAGCGGCGTACGAGCAGTACTTC. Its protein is CASSGGTAAYEQYF.

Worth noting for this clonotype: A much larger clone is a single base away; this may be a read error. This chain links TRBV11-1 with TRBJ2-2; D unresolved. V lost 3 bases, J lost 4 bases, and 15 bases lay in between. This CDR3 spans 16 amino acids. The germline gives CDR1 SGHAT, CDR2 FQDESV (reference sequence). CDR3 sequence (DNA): TGTGCCAGCAGCTTTGACCGGCGGCAGATCACCGGGGAGCTGTTTTTT. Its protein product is CASSFDRRQITGELFF.

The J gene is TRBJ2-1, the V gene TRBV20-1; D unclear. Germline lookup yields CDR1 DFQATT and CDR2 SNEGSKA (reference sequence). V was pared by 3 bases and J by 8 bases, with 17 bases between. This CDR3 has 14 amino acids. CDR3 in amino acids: CSASLARRADEQFF. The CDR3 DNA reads TGCAGTGCTAGCTTGGCTAGAAGGGCGGATGAGCAGTTCTTC.

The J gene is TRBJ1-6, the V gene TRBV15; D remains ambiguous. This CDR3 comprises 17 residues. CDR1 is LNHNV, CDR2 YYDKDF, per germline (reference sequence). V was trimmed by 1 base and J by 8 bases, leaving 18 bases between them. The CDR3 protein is CATSRAAPPRKDSPLHF. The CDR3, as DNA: TGTGCCACCAGCAGAGCGGCGCCCCCAAGGAAGGATTCACCCCTCCACTTT.

The CDR3 sequence is CAISDRISNEQFF. In nucleotides, the CDR3 is TGTGCAATCTCGGACAGGATCTCGAATGAGCAGTTCTTC. This chain joins TRBV19 and TRBJ2-1, with 7 nucleotides matching TRBD1. There are 13 residues in the CDR3. Germline-derived CDR1 and CDR2 are LNHDA and SQIVND (reference sequence).

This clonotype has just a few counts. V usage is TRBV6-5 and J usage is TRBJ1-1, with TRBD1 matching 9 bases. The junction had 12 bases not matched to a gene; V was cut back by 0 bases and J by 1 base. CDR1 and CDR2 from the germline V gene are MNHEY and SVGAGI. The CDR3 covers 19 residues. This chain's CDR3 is CASSYSSRDRALKNTEAFF. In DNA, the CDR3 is TGTGCCAGCAGTTACTCGAGCCGGGACAGGGCCTTGAAGAACACTGAAGCTTTCTTT.

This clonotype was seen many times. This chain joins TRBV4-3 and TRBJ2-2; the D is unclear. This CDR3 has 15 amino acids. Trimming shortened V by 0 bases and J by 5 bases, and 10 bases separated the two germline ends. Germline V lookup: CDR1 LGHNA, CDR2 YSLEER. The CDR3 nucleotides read TGCGCCAGCAGCCAAGACCTGGGGTTGACCGGGGAGCTGTTTTTT. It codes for CASSQDLGLTGELFF.

CDR3 DNA: TGTGCCAGCAGCTCAGGGGTTTCTGAAGCTTTCTTT. Translating gives CASSSGVSEAFF. The rearrangement uses TRBV7-9 and TRBJ1-1, with TRBD1 as a possible D gene (6 bases). Germline CDR1 reads SEHNR; CDR2 reads FQNEAQ (reference sequence). The CDR3 is made up of 12 amino acids. Trimming stripped 4 bases from V and 6 bases from J, with 9 bases between.